The 13 T cell receptor beta chains presented below share a single source sample, sequenced in a study of early T cells in non-severe SARS-CoV-2 infection. One entry per CDR3 protein, called by TCRdb with MiXCR from the 5' RACE reads. Among about 49,000 distinct CDR3 sequences listed, 3.5% to 4.5% were seen once. Sequencing input: whole blood. All receptors come from an adult who was a healthcare worker with PCR-confirmed SARS-CoV-2 infection or an uninfected control (not recorded which).

This clonotype was observed many times. The rearrangement joins TRBV20-1 to TRBJ2-7, with D possibly TRBD1 on 7 matching bases. Germline V gene data show CDR1 as DFQATT and CDR2 as SNEGSKA (reference sequence). V lost 7 bases, J lost 5 bases, and 15 bases lay in between. The CDR3 consists of 12 residues. CDR3 bases: TGCAGTGTCGCGGGACAGAGCGACGAGCAGTACTTC. It encodes CSVAGQSDEQYF.

This clonotype was seen repeatedly, ten times or more. The chain uses TRBV7-2 and TRBJ1-1; perhaps TRBD1 as D (6 bases). The CDR3 consists of 12 residues. The V end was cut by 5 bases, the J end by 6 bases, with 10 bases between. Per the germline V gene, CDR1 is SGHTA and CDR2 is FQGNSA. The CDR3 reads CASSLRGAEAFF. DNA of the CDR3: TGTGCCAGCAGCCTAAGGGGGGCTGAAGCTTTCTTT. Together with reference TRBV7-2 and TRBJ1-1, the CDR3 gives the full variable domain: GAGVSQSPSNKVTEKGKDVELRCDPISGHTALYWYRQSLGQGLEFLIYFQGNSAPDKSGLPSDRFSAERTGGSVSTLTIQRTQQEDSAVYLCASSLRGAEAFFGQGTRLTVV.

Points on this clonotype: This sequence may be a read error, since a much larger clone differs from it by one base. The chain recombines TRBV5-1 with TRBJ2-3, with TRBD2 as a possible D gene (6 bases). CDR1 and CDR2 from the germline V gene are SGHRS and YFSETQ. CDR3 size: 16 residues. The CDR3 reads CVSSLATGVPTDTQYF. The CDR3 DNA reads as TGCGTCAGCAGCTTGGCGACGGGGGTCCCCACAGATACGCAGTATTTT.

This clonotype was picked up a small number of times. The chain recombines TRBV7-6 with TRBJ2-7, with 9 bases fitting TRBD1. V shed 5 bases, J shed 1 base, and the junction held 9 bases outside the gene matches. In germline, CDR1 is SGHVS, CDR2 FNYEAQ. This CDR3 comprises 16 residues. This CDR3 reads CASSPQLTGGSYEQYF. The DNA for the CDR3 is TGTGCCAGCAGCCCACAATTGACAGGGGGGTCCTACGAGCAGTACTTC. Drawing the rest from reference TRBV7-6 and TRBJ2-7, the complete variable domain is GAGVSQSPRYKVTKRGQDVALRCDPISGHVSLYWYRQALGQGPEFLTYFNYEAQQDKSGLPNDRFSAERPEGSISTLTIQRTEQRDSAMYRCASSPQLTGGSYEQYFGPGTRLTVT.

This clonotype has a count of ten or more. The genes are TRBV4-1 and TRBJ1-5; D unclear. Trimming shortened V by 2 bases and J by 4 bases, and 12 bases separated the two germline ends. In germline, CDR1 is MGHRA, CDR2 YSYEKL. The CDR3 covers 15 residues. CDR3 residues: CASSQTVFGNQPQHF. CDR3 bases: TGCGCCAGCAGCCAAACAGTATTCGGAAATCAGCCCCAGCATTTT.

The V gene is TRBV5-5, the J gene TRBJ2-3, with D perhaps being TRBD1 or TRBD2 (7 bases each). V was trimmed by 1 base and J by 11 bases, leaving 14 bases between them. The CDR3 totals 13 residues. Germline assignment: CDR1 SGHKS and CDR2 YYEKEE (reference sequence). In DNA form, the CDR3 reads TGTGCCAGCAGCTTGCCAGGGGGGGCTATGCAGTATTTT. As protein: CASSLPGGAMQYF.

This clonotype appeared a few times. A read error is possible here, since a much larger clone lies one base away. V and J are TRBV11-1 and TRBJ2-3, with D possibly being TRBD1 (7 bases). Trimming removed 3 bases at V and 3 bases at J, with 13 bases between. This CDR3 spans 15 amino acids. Germline V lookup: CDR1 SGHAT, CDR2 FQDESV (reference sequence). The CDR3 is CASSFGGGETDTQYF. CDR3 in DNA: TGTGCCAGCAGCTTTGGAGGGGGCGAGACAGATACGCAGTATTTT.

Many counts were recorded for this clonotype. The CDR3 reads CSASAPPGQGARNTIYF. The CDR3 coding sequence is TGCAGTGCTAGCGCTCCCCCGGGACAGGGGGCTAGAAACACCATATATTTT. The chain employs TRBV20-1 and TRBJ1-3; 12 positions agree with TRBD1. The CDR3 has 17 amino acids. Germline-derived CDR1 and CDR2 are DFQATT and SNEGSKA (reference sequence). The junction had 11 bases not matched to a gene; V was cut back by 3 bases and J by 5 bases.

This clonotype was counted ten times or more. The V and J genes are TRBV5-1 and TRBJ2-7; D is uncertain. V lost 4 bases and J 5 bases, leaving 16 bases between the germline ends. This CDR3 has 14 residues. Germline lookup yields CDR1 SGHRS and CDR2 YFSETQ. In DNA, the CDR3 is TGCGCCAGCAGCCAAACACGGCCCTCAAACGAGCAGTACTTC. Amino acid sequence: CASSQTRPSNEQYF.

This clonotype was recorded many times. The chain couples TRBV9 to TRBJ1-1; D not resolved. This CDR3 is built from 14 residues. The V and J ends lost 0 bases and 3 bases respectively, with 9 bases between them. The germline gives CDR1 SGDLS, CDR2 YYNGEE. Here the CDR3 reads CASSVVGSDTEAFF. CDR3 sequence (DNA): TGTGCCAGCAGCGTAGTGGGGTCTGACACTGAAGCTTTCTTT.

This clonotype was found many times. The rearrangement joins TRBV7-2 to TRBJ1-2; 10 positions agree with TRBD1. The CDR3 sequence is 14 residues long. Germline CDR1 and CDR2: SGHTA and FQGNSA. J was trimmed by 2 bases and V by 5 bases; bases with no gene match: 2. CDR3 in DNA: TGTGCCAGCAGCCCGGACAGGGGGAACTATGGCTACACCTTC. It is translated as CASSPDRGNYGYTF.

This clonotype has at least ten counts. This chain connects TRBV20-1 to TRBJ2-2, with D possibly being TRBD1 (5 bases). The ends were cut back, 1 base at V and 0 bases at J, with 9 bases in the middle. The CDR3 loop spans 15 amino acids. Germline CDR1 reads DFQATT; CDR2 reads SNEGSKA (reference sequence). As DNA, the CDR3 is TGCAGTGCTAGAGTAGGGGCCGCGAACACCGGGGAGCTGTTTTTT. Its protein is CSARVGAANTGELFF.

This rearrangement joins TRBV20-1 to TRBJ2-1, with TRBD2 matching 12 bases. The V segment lost 2 bases and the J segment 7 bases; nucleotides outside the gene matches: 12. This CDR3 has 17 residues. Per germline, CDR1 DFQATT and CDR2 SNEGSKA (reference sequence). The CDR3 nucleotides are TGCAGTGCTAGACCCTTAGGCGGACTAGCGGGGAGGAATGAGCAGTTCTTC. Amino acids: CSARPLGGLAGRNEQFF.